This T cell receptor beta chain was captured by sequencing in a study of OX40 agonist ivuxolimab in advanced cancers. Concerning the study at large: Ivuxolimab was a fully human IgG2 agonistic monoclonal antibody targeting the costimulatory receptor OX40 (CD134). Peripheral TCRbeta sequencing aimed to test whether ivuxolimab altered TCR sequence diversity and caused clonal T-cell expansion. Intravenous ivuxolimab was administered to patients every 2 weeks at six dose levels: 0.01, 0.1, 0.3, 1.5, 3 and 10 mg/kg. Patients were allowed to have had prior anti-PD-1, anti-PD-L1 or anti-CTLA-4 therapy, and around 40% of the dose-escalation patients had previously received checkpoint inhibitors. Of the 50 to 55 dose-escalation patients, hepatocellular carcinoma was present in approximately 20, melanoma in roughly 15, renal cell carcinoma in 9 and head and neck cancer in 9. The paper covers the monotherapy dose-escalation part of the phase I ivuxolimab trial, which included N ≈ 57 patients. In the dose-escalation cohort, approximately 82% of patients were male, and the mean age was around 60 years, with a range of roughly 20 to 80. Three dose-escalation patients achieved partial responses, one with hepatocellular carcinoma and two with cutaneous melanoma. Results the study describes overall, beyond this receptor: The antigen specificity of the peripheral T cells that underwent clonal expansion was not determined. At doses of 0.1 to 3.0 mg/kg, clonal expansion of both CD4+ and CD8+ blood T cells was observed from baseline to week 6. In the 0.1-3.0 mg/kg groups, partial responders were among the patients with the lowest normalized peripheral clonal expansion, particularly in CD8+ T cells. After ivuxolimab, more expanded clones were found on average in CD8+ T cells than in CD4+ T cells. Low levels of normalized T-cell clonal expansion were also shown by some nonresponding patients.

For sequencing of the TCRbeta CDR3 region, genomic DNA was extracted from the sorted cells. The immunoSEQ Assay was used to sequence the TCRbeta CDR3 regions. TCRdb carries this immuneACCESS record with in-frame sequences only. Its versions omit some clonotypes, under half of them owing to an unresolved V gene in the studies checked, with the rest unexplained. The sample has about 79,000 clones on record, about 90% of them singletons. The ten largest clones represent under 0.35% of the sample. This clone was seen at least ten times. What antigen it recognizes has not been identified. The input lacks base qualities; no much larger clone sits a single base away. Patients with autoimmune disease history or receiving systemic immunosuppression were excluded from the trial. Peripheral blood for TCR sequencing was collected from all dose cohorts at baseline, on cycle 4 day 1, and on cycle 7 day 1. Samples came from an open-label, multicenter, first-in-human phase I dose-escalation trial of ivuxolimab. Adults with locally advanced or metastatic melanoma, renal cell, hepatocellular, or head and neck squamous cell carcinoma were enrolled in the trial. CD4+ and CD8+ T cells were sorted separately from peripheral blood before TCR sequencing.

The starting material was CD4+ or CD8+ T cells sorted from blood, obtained in a trial of the OX40 agonist ivuxolimab. This TCR came from an adult with an advanced solid tumor such as melanoma, head and neck, liver or kidney cancer.

The sequence in DNA is TGCGCCAGCAGCCAAGATACGTTGGGGCAGGGGAGAGCGACCCAGTACTTC. Translated, this gives CASSQDTLGQGRATQYF. The V and J segments used are TRBV4-1 and TRBJ2-5, with TRBD1 tentatively as D gene (6 bases match). Reading the germline V gene gives CDR1 MGHRA and CDR2 YSYEKL. The cysteine opens and the phenylalanine closes a CDR3 of 17 amino acids. Kept here is only the CDR3 DNA, which spans 51 bases and is read in frame from base 1. Trimming takes 0 bases from V and 7 bases from J, and the germline ends sit 21 bases apart.